Below are 22 T cell receptor beta chains sequenced from a single sample in a study of metastatic and nonmetastatic thyroid tumors. TCRdb re-clonotyped the PCR reads through MiXCR. The sample holds about 89,000 clones; 12% are singletons and the top ten take about 10%. Patients were all untreated before their thyroid surgery. The material sequenced was tumor tissue. The source is a female donor with papillary thyroid cancer or a benign thyroid nodule (not recorded which). Some clones in this sample may be carry-over from other donors' samples.

This clone was counted ten times or more. This chain joins TRBV5-1 and TRBJ2-6, with 9 bases matching TRBD1. The CDR3 extends over 15 amino acids. The V segment lost 4 bases and the J segment 6 bases; nucleotides outside the gene matches: 5. The germline V gene encodes CDR1 SGHRS and CDR2 YFSETQ. CDR3 DNA: TGCGCCAGCAGCGTGGGACAGGGTACGGCCAACGTCCTGACTTTC. Protein sequence: CASSVGQGTANVLTF. The complete variable domain, with remaining parts taken from reference TRBV5-1 and TRBJ2-6, reads KAGVTQTPRYLIKTRGQQVTLSCSPISGHRSVSWYQQTPGQGLQFLFEYFSETQRNKGNFPGRFSGRQFSNSRSEMNVSTLELGDSALYLCASSVGQGTANVLTFGAGSRLTVL.

The chain joins TRBV20-1 to TRBJ1-2; TRBD1 agrees at 9 bases. Per the germline V gene, CDR1 is DFQATT and CDR2 is SNEGSKA (reference sequence). The trim removed 0 bases at V and 3 bases at J, leaving 11 bases unmatched. This CDR3 is 17 amino acids long. The CDR3 DNA reads as TGCAGTGCTAGAGATCTGACAGGGGGATCTTTTCACTATGGCTACACCTTC. It translates to CSARDLTGGSFHYGYTF.

The chain joins TRBV7-9 to TRBJ2-7, with 7 bases lining up with TRBD2. The CDR3 has 13 amino acids. Germline lookup yields CDR1 SEHNR and CDR2 FQNEAQ (reference sequence). The trim removed 6 bases at V and 7 bases at J, leaving 9 bases unmatched. The CDR3 sequence: CASRHRGLEEQYF. The CDR3 nucleotides are TGTGCCAGCAGACATCGAGGACTAGAAGAGCAGTACTTC.

This clone has at least ten counts. V and J are TRBV5-1 and TRBJ1-6; 7 nucleotides agree with TRBD1. The ends lost 0 bases at V and 8 bases at J; junction bases unmatched: 5. CDR3 length: 15 residues. The germline V gene encodes CDR1 SGHRS and CDR2 YFSETQ. DNA for the CDR3: TGCGCCAGCAGCTTGGTAGGCAGGGGGGATTCACCCCTCCACTTT. Translated: CASSLVGRGDSPLHF.

This clone has a count of ten or more. The chain combines TRBV6-1 with TRBJ1-2, with a weak D call TRBD1 (6 bases). Trimming removed 6 bases at V and 1 base at J, with 15 bases between. CDR3 length equals 15 residues. From germline, CDR1 is MNHNS and CDR2 SASEGT. The CDR3 bases are TGTGCCAGCAGACTCCAGGGGTATAATAACTATGGCTACACCTTC. It yields the protein CASRLQGYNNYGYTF.

This chain uses TRBV11-3 with TRBJ2-2; no clear D. With 5 bases removed from V and 11 bases from J, the gap between germline ends came to 15 bases. Germline V CDR1 and CDR2: SGHNT, YENEEA. CDR3 length equals 13 residues. CDR3 amino acids: CASSAYPLGELFF. In DNA, the CDR3 is TGTGCCAGCAGCGCTTACCCATTAGGTGAGCTGTTTTTT. Combining the CDR3 with reference TRBV11-3 and TRBJ2-2 gives the whole variable domain EAGVVQSPRYKIIEKKQPVAFWCNPISGHNTLYWYLQNLGQGPELLIRYENEEAVDDSQLPKDRFSAERLKGVDSTLKIQPAELGDSAVYLCASSAYPLGELFFGEGSRLTVL.

This clone came up many times. The rearrangement joins TRBV6-1 to TRBJ2-1; TRBD1 or TRBD2 may be the D gene (6 bases each). Trimming shortened V by 6 bases and J by 1 base, and 16 bases separated the two germline ends. Germline loops: CDR1 MNHNS, CDR2 SASEGT. This CDR3 has 16 amino acids. The CDR3 DNA reads as TGTGCCAGCAGAACACAGGGAGGACTGTCCTACAATGAGCAGTTCTTC. Protein product: CASRTQGGLSYNEQFF.

This clone came up a few times. This sample includes further DNA sequences coding for the same CDR3. This chain links TRBV9 with TRBJ1-2; D perhaps matches TRBD1 (6 bases). V lost 4 bases and J 4 bases, leaving 17 bases between the germline ends. CDR1 and CDR2 from the germline V gene are SGDLS and YYNGEE. The CDR3 contains 15 residues. CDR3 region: CASSNSGAVIYGYTF. The CDR3 DNA follows: TGTGCCAGCAGCAACTCAGGGGCGGTTATCTATGGCTACACCTTC.

This clone was recorded a few times. With a much larger clone just one base away, this may be a read error. This sequence joins TRBV6-1 and TRBJ1-4, with D possibly TRBD1 on 5 matching bases. There are 14 residues in the CDR3. CDR1 is MNHNS and CDR2 is SASEGT in the germline V gene. As DNA, the CDR3 is TGTGCCAGCAGTGAAGGGACAAATTCTGAAAAACTGCTTTTT. It yields the protein CASSEGTNSEKLLF.

In this sample, this clone turned up many times. This rearrangement joins TRBV18 to TRBJ2-5; no firm D call. CDR3 size: 10 residues. Germline V gives CDR1 KGHSH, CDR2 LQKENI. Trimming took off 6 bases at V and 5 bases at J, with 4 bases between the two ends. CDR3 DNA sequence: TGTGCCAGCTCCGGTGAGACCCAGTACTTC. It yields the protein CASSGETQYF.

This clone came up many times. This rearrangement joins TRBV5-1 to TRBJ1-5; TRBD1 is a possible D gene (5 bases). Germline-derived CDR1 and CDR2 are SGHRS and YFSETQ. V dropped 4 bases and J dropped 6 bases, with 17 bases sitting between them. This CDR3 region has 15 residues. CDR3 nucleotides: TGCGCCAGCAGCCCGGGTGGGGGGAGTACTCAGCCCCAGCATTTT. Translation gives CASSPGGGSTQPQHF.

At least ten counts were recorded for this clone. Other DNA sequences of this sample code for an identical CDR3. The gene calls are TRBV5-1 and TRBJ2-1; possibly TRBD1 for D (5 bases). V shed 5 bases and J shed 6 bases, with 9 bases lying between them. CDR3 size: 12 residues. Germline lookup yields CDR1 SGHRS and CDR2 YFSETQ. In DNA form, the CDR3 reads TGCGCCAGCAGTCCAGGGCCCAATGAGCAGTTCTTC. This gives the protein CASSPGPNEQFF.

This clone was seen ten or more times. This chain connects TRBV11-1 to TRBJ2-3; the D is unclear. Trimming shortened V by 4 bases and J by 5 bases, and 10 bases separated the two germline ends. The CDR3 contains 13 residues. Per the germline V gene, CDR1 is SGHAT and CDR2 is FQDESV (reference sequence). The CDR3 DNA sequence: TGTGCCAGCAGCTCACACCCAGGAGATACGCAGTATTTT. Translated: CASSSHPGDTQYF.

There are many counts of this clone. V usage is TRBV5-4 and J usage is TRBJ1-1; D is unresolved. The CDR3 extends over 16 amino acids. Germline CDR1 SGHNT, CDR2 YYREEE (reference sequence). V was clipped by 3 bases and J by 4 bases, with 19 bases between them. The CDR3 region has the DNA TGTGCCAGCAGCTCTCCAGATCATAAACGTCGCACTGAAGCTTTCTTT. It encodes CASSSPDHKRRTEAFF.

At least ten counts were recorded for this clone. The CDR3 bases are TGCGCCAGCGGGGTACGGCAGGGGGATGTCGAGCAGTACTTC. This sequence encodes CASGVRQGDVEQYF. The gene calls are TRBV10-1 and TRBJ2-7, with 7 bases fitting TRBD1. The V and J ends lost 8 bases and 6 bases, in that order; junction bases with no gene match: 13. The CDR3 is made up of 14 amino acids. CDR1 is WNHNN and CDR2 is SYGVQD in the germline V gene (reference sequence).

This clone has only one observation. Because it lacks the conserved phenylalanine or tryptophan at the end, this CDR3 is likely a read error. V is TRBV11-2 and J is TRBJ2-7, with 8 positions matching TRBD2. This CDR3 comprises 18 residues. V trimming: 4 bases; J trimming: 1 base; junction bases outside the gene matches: 15. Germline V gives CDR1 SGHAT, CDR2 FQNNGV. The chain's CDR3 is CASSSGPASGGSSYEQYL. The CDR3 DNA follows: TGTGCCAGCAGCTCGGGCCCGGCATCGGGGGGGTCTTCCTACGAGCAGTACCTC.

The CDR3 is CASSQTRGRRAKNIQYF. The CDR3 DNA reads TGTGCCAGCAGCCAAACTCGAGGTCGGAGAGCCAAAAACATTCAGTACTTC. The chain uses TRBV4-2 and TRBJ2-4; D call uncertain. Germline CDR1 and CDR2: LGHNA and YNFKEQ. CDR3 length: 17 residues. V was clipped by 2 bases and J by 0 bases, with 14 bases between them.

In this sample, this clone turned up once. This may come from a read error, since a much larger clone is one base off. Distinct nucleotide sequences in the sample also encode this CDR3. J is TRBJ2-1 and V is TRBV5-4; TRBD2 matches at 10 bases. V lost 6 bases, J lost 5 bases, and 8 bases stayed unmatched. This CDR3 has 15 residues. CDR1 SGHNT and CDR2 YYREEE come from the germline V gene (reference sequence). The CDR3: CASMPGTSVHNEQFF. In DNA form, the CDR3 reads TGTGCCAGCATGCCCGGGACTAGCGTACACAATGAGCAGTTCTTC.

This clone was found many times. As DNA, the CDR3 is TGTGCCAGCAGCACACGGGACAGGGGAAAAGAGACCCAGTACTTC. Translating it yields CASSTRDRGKETQYF. The rearrangement joins TRBV9 to TRBJ2-5, with TRBD1 matching over 10 bases. The CDR3 runs to 15 residues. Germline-derived CDR1 and CDR2 are SGDLS and YYNGEE. With V trimmed by 4 bases and J by 3 bases, 6 bases remained unmatched.

There are many counts of this clone. This CDR3 reads CASSQDHGYEQYF. For the CDR3, the DNA is TGTGCCAGCAGCCAAGATCACGGCTACGAGCAGTACTTC. V gene TRBV4-2 combines with J gene TRBJ2-7; unclear D gene. The germline CDR1 and CDR2 sequences are LGHNA and YNFKEQ. V was pared by 0 bases and J by 3 bases, with 6 bases between. The CDR3 loop spans 13 amino acids.

About this clone itself: A single base separates this from a much larger clone, so it may be a read error. The CDR3 loop reads CASRPRGRNTEAIF. The CDR3 DNA reads TGTGCCAGCAGACCCCGGGGGAGGAACACTGAAGCTATCTTT. The rearrangement uses TRBV2 and TRBJ1-1, with D tentatively TRBD1 (5 bases). This CDR3 spans 14 amino acids. Per germline, CDR1 SNHLY and CDR2 FYNNEI.

This clone was observed a handful of times. This chain connects TRBV28 to TRBJ2-7; 9 bases align to TRBD2. Germline assignment: CDR1 MDHEN and CDR2 SYDVKM. The CDR3 contains 16 residues. J lost 2 bases, V lost 5 bases, and 10 bases had no gene match. DNA of the CDR3: TGTGCCAGCAGTCCTCGACTAGCGGAGCCCCCCTACGAGCAGTACTTC. Translation: CASSPRLAEPPYEQYF. The full variable domain, completed using reference TRBV28 and TRBJ2-7, is DVKVTQSSRYLVKRTGEKVFLECVQDMDHENMFWYRQDPGLGLRLIYFSYDVKMKEKGDIPEGYSVSREKKERFSLILESASTNQTSMYLCASSPRLAEPPYEQYFGPGTRLTVT.